These 23 T cell receptor beta chains were sequenced from one sample in a study of shared clonotypes between healthy human individuals. Sequencing used immunoSEQ multiplex PCR; TCRdb keeps in-frame clones, though not all of them. The sample holds about 2.3 million clones, under 95% seen once. Input material: naive CD4+ T cells from PBMCs. The sample's subset: CD45RA+ positively selected. The receptors originated from a young man in good health. Some clones in this sample may be carry-over from other donors' samples.

This clone came up once. V usage is TRBV4-1 and J usage is TRBJ1-2, with D maybe TRBD1 (6 bases). V was clipped by 0 bases and J by 5 bases, with 16 bases between them. The V gene's germline CDR1 is MGHRA and CDR2 YSYEKL. The CDR3 length is 16 residues. CDR3 nucleotide sequence: TGCGCCAGCAGCCAAGATGGTAGGGGGGGACGGTATGGCTACACCTTC. Amino acid sequence: CASSQDGRGGRYGYTF.

V gene TRBV27 combines with J gene TRBJ2-1, with D perhaps TRBD1 or TRBD2 (6 bases each). The CDR3 has 16 residues. Germline CDR1 is MNHEY and CDR2 is SMNVEV (reference sequence). The V end was cut by 7 bases, the J end by 7 bases, with 23 bases between. The CDR3 protein is CASTTFRRGSLNEQFF. The CDR3 DNA reads as TGTGCCAGCACCACCTTTAGGAGGGGGTCTTTGAATGAGCAGTTCTTC.

The chain combines TRBV5-1 with TRBJ1-5; tentatively, D is TRBD1 (6 bases). V was shortened by 0 bases and J by 6 bases, with 13 bases between the two germline ends. Looked up from germline, CDR1 is SGHRS and CDR2 is YFSETQ. The CDR3 sequence is 15 residues long. The DNA of the CDR3 is TGCGCCAGCAGCTTGGTGGCAGGGGAGGGTCAGCCCCAGCATTTT. It specifies CASSLVAGEGQPQHF.

The rearrangement uses TRBV5-8 and TRBJ2-7, with 7 bases fitting TRBD1. CDR1 is SGHTS, CDR2 YDEGEE, per germline. This CDR3 has 14 amino acids. V dropped 3 bases and J dropped 2; count of bases not matched to a gene: 5. CDR3 region: CASSWPGQPYEQYF. The DNA for the CDR3 is TGTGCCAGCAGCTGGCCGGGACAGCCCTACGAGCAGTACTTC.

Remarks on this clone: Additional DNA sequences in this sample encode the identical CDR3. The rearrangement links TRBV6-1 to TRBJ1-1, with 8 bases identical to TRBD1. There are 13 residues in the CDR3. Germline CDR1 and CDR2: MNHNS and SASEGT. V lost 5 bases to trimming and J lost 3 bases; unmatched junction nucleotides: 2. The CDR3 bases are TGTGCCAGCAGTCAGGGGGCTTACACTGAAGCTTTCTTT. Encoded protein: CASSQGAYTEAFF.

Only a few counts were recorded for this clone. The chain couples TRBV4-1 to TRBJ2-7; the D gene could be TRBD1 or TRBD2 (5 bases each). V gave up 2 bases and J gave up 6 bases, with 11 bases separating them. This CDR3 has 13 residues. In germline, CDR1 is MGHRA, CDR2 YSYEKL. Written as DNA, the CDR3 is TGCGCCAGCAGCCAACTAGCCAGGGCCGAGCAGTACTTC. Its translation: CASSQLARAEQYF.

The chain couples TRBV7-9 to TRBJ1-2, with 8 positions matching TRBD1. Germline V gene sequence: CDR1 SEHNR, CDR2 FQNEAQ (reference sequence). The CDR3 runs 14 residues. The V gene end was trimmed by 0 bases and the J gene end by 4 bases; junction bases not matched to a gene: 1. The CDR3 nucleotides are TGTGCCAGCAGCTTAGCGGACAGGGCCTATGGCTACACCTTC. Translating gives CASSLADRAYGYTF.

This sequence joins TRBV27 and TRBJ2-1, with TRBD2 identical over 12 bases. Per germline, CDR1 MNHEY and CDR2 SMNVEV (reference sequence). This CDR3 region has 17 residues. The V and J ends lost 4 bases and 4 bases, in that order; junction bases with no gene match: 8. DNA of the CDR3: TGTGCCAGCAGTTCCCCCCGGACTAGCGGGGCATACAATGAGCAGTTCTTC. Translated: CASSSPRTSGAYNEQFF.

The V call is TRBV5-1, the J call TRBJ1-4, with 10 bases that match TRBD1. After removal of 3 bases from V and 7 bases from J, the junction contained 3 bases not matched to a gene. This CDR3 has 14 residues. CDR1 is SGHRS and CDR2 is YFSETQ in the germline V gene. The CDR3 nucleotides are TGCGCCAGCAGCTGGACAGGGGGAAGTGAAAAACTGTTTTTT. Translation gives CASSWTGGSEKLFF.

The chain employs TRBV27 and TRBJ2-1; 7 nucleotides agree with TRBD1. Germline CDR1 and CDR2: MNHEY and SMNVEV (reference sequence). V trimming: 6 bases; J trimming: 2 bases; junction bases outside the gene matches: 10. The CDR3 consists of 16 residues. As DNA, the CDR3 is TGTGCCAGCAGCCCTCCTCCGGGACAGCCCTACAATGAGCAGTTCTTC. Translated: CASSPPPGQPYNEQFF.

Concerning this clone itself: The sample carries other DNA sequences with the same CDR3. V is TRBV7-9 and J is TRBJ1-1; 7 bases match TRBD1. The V gene's germline CDR1 is SEHNR and CDR2 FQNEAQ (reference sequence). Trimming removed 4 bases from V and 5 bases from J; junction bases left unmatched: 4. CDR3 length: 13 amino acids. This chain's CDR3 is CASSSQGGTEAFF. CDR3 DNA sequence: TGTGCCAGCAGCTCTCAGGGGGGGACTGAAGCTTTCTTT.

The chain links TRBV28 to TRBJ2-7; tentatively, D is TRBD1 (5 bases). The CDR3 contains 15 residues. The germline V and J ends were trimmed by 6 bases and 0 bases, with 15 bases remaining between them. Looked up from germline, CDR1 is MDHEN and CDR2 is SYDVKM. The CDR3 loop reads CASSSEQVSSYEQYF. The CDR3 DNA reads TGTGCCAGCAGCTCGGAACAGGTGAGCTCCTACGAGCAGTACTTC.

The sample holds one count of this clone. The chain has TRBV19 and TRBJ1-5, with D possibly TRBD1 on 6 matching bases. V lost 7 bases to trimming and J lost 11 bases, with 24 bases between them. The germline gives CDR1 LNHDA, CDR2 SQIVND (reference sequence). This CDR3 has 15 amino acids. CDR3 sequence reads: CASTRGDPGRVAQHF. For the CDR3, the DNA is TGTGCCAGTACAAGGGGGGACCCCGGGCGAGTAGCCCAGCATTTT.

The CDR3 spells CASSHLAGVRETQYF. Written as DNA, the CDR3 is TGCGCCAGCAGTCATCTAGCGGGAGTTAGAGAGACCCAGTACTTC. The rearrangement uses TRBV4-3 and TRBJ2-5; 10 bases align to TRBD2. Trimming took 6 bases from V and 4 from J; bases not matched to a gene: 8. Germline CDR1 is LGHNA and CDR2 is YSLEER. The CDR3 extends over 15 amino acids.

The chain combines TRBV7-2 with TRBJ2-7; TRBD1 might be the D (5 bases). Germline V CDR1 and CDR2: SGHTA, FQGNSA. Trimming removed 5 bases from V and 11 bases from J, with 19 bases in between. The CDR3 extends over 13 amino acids. The CDR3 here is CASSPSPDREEYF. In nucleotides, the CDR3 is TGTGCCAGCAGCCCCAGTCCCGACAGAGAGGAGTACTTC.

CDR3 sequence (DNA): TGTGCCAGCTCACCCCCCGGCACAGGGCAAACTGGGGCCAACGTCCTGACTTTC. This translates into CASSPPGTGQTGANVLTF. The chain combines TRBV18 with TRBJ2-6; D is possibly TRBD1 (6 bases). V shed 3 bases and J shed 2 bases, with 17 bases lying between them. Germline V gene sequence: CDR1 KGHSH, CDR2 LQKENI. There are 18 residues in the CDR3.

The rearrangement links TRBV7-9 to TRBJ1-1, with 8 bases identical to TRBD1. Germline-derived CDR1 and CDR2 are SEHNR and FQNEAQ (reference sequence). The CDR3 extends over 14 amino acids. J was trimmed by 2 bases and V by 4 bases; bases with no gene match: 3. CDR3 amino acids: CASSSDRANTEAFF. The CDR3 nucleotides read TGTGCCAGCAGCTCGGACAGGGCAAACACTGAAGCTTTCTTT.

This chain joins TRBV19 and TRBJ2-7; D assignment may be TRBD1 or TRBD2 (5 bases each). CDR3 size: 16 residues. Germline CDR1 LNHDA, CDR2 SQIVND (reference sequence). Trimming pared 4 bases from V and 2 bases from J, leaving 18 bases between. In DNA form, the CDR3 reads TGTGCCAGTAGTACTCTCCTTCCCGGGGCTGCCTACGAGCAGTACTTC. Translation gives CASSTLLPGAAYEQYF. The entire variable domain, with the rest obtained from reference TRBV19 and TRBJ2-7, is as follows: DGGITQSPKYLFRKEGQNVTLSCEQNLNHDAMYWYRQDPGQGLRLIYYSQIVNDFQKGDIAEGYSVSREKKESFPLTVTSAQKNPTAFYLCASSTLLPGAAYEQYFGPGTRLTVT.

Concerning this clone itself: Within the sample, other DNA sequences also encode this same CDR3. This chain connects TRBV6-5 to TRBJ2-7, with TRBD2 as a possible D gene (6 bases). V dropped 6 bases and J dropped 1 base, with 13 bases sitting between them. From germline, CDR1 is MNHEY and CDR2 SVGAGI. The CDR3 is made up of 14 amino acids. The CDR3 is CASSSGGVSYEQYF. CDR3 coding DNA: TGTGCCAGCAGCTCTGGCGGGGTATCCTACGAGCAGTACTTC.

The chain links TRBV28 to TRBJ2-6; no reliable D call. Trimming pared 7 bases from V and 0 bases from J, leaving 7 bases between. The germline V gene encodes CDR1 MDHEN and CDR2 SYDVKM. The length of the CDR3 is 14 residues. The CDR3 coding sequence is TGTGCCAGCAACCGGTTCTCTGGGGCCAACGTCCTGACTTTC. Amino acids: CASNRFSGANVLTF.

V usage is TRBV5-6 and J usage is TRBJ2-5; 8 bases map to TRBD1. Trimming took 4 bases from V and 5 from J; bases not matched to a gene: 13. This CDR3 has 16 residues. The germline CDR1 and CDR2 sequences are SGHDT and YYEEEE. The CDR3 reads CASSTSRTGPRETQYF. The CDR3 nucleotides read TGTGCCAGCAGCACGTCGCGGACAGGGCCAAGGGAGACCCAGTACTTC.

The chain has TRBV6-1 and TRBJ2-2; D may be TRBD1 (7 bases). The CDR3 has 16 amino acids. The V and J ends lost 6 bases and 8 bases respectively, with 22 bases between them. Germline CDR1 and CDR2: MNHNS and SASEGT. CDR3 residues: CASRELRQGGLGELFF. The DNA of the CDR3 is TGTGCCAGCAGGGAATTAAGACAGGGAGGTTTAGGGGAGCTGTTTTTT.

The V and J genes are TRBV7-2 and TRBJ2-3, with 7 bases lining up with TRBD2. The CDR3 consists of 16 residues. Germline-derived CDR1 and CDR2 are SGHTA and FQGNSA. Losses at the gene ends were 3 bases for V and 2 bases for J; bases not matched to a gene: 8. CDR3 amino acids: CASSFSGPPPTDTQYF. In DNA form, the CDR3 reads TGTGCCAGCAGCTTTAGCGGGCCGCCCCCCACAGATACGCAGTATTTT. The full variable domain, in which reference TRBV7-2 and TRBJ2-3 provide the parts outside the CDR3, is GAGVSQSPSNKVTEKGKDVELRCDPISGHTALYWYRQSLGQGLEFLIYFQGNSAPDKSGLPSDRFSAERTGGSVSTLTIQRTQQEDSAVYLCASSFSGPPPTDTQYFGPGTRLTVL.